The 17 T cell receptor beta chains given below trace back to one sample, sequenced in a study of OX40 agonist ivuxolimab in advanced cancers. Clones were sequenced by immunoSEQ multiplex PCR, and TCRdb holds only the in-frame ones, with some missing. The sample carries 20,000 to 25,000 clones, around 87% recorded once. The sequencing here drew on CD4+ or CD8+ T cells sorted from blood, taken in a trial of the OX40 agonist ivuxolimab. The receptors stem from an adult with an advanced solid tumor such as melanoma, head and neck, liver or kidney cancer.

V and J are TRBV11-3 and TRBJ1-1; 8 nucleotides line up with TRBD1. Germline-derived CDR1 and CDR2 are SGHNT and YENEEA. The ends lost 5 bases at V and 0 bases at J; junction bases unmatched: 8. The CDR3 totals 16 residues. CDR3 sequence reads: CASSPRAGGVNTEAFF. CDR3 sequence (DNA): TGTGCCAGCAGCCCCAGGGCAGGGGGCGTGAACACTGAAGCTTTCTTT.

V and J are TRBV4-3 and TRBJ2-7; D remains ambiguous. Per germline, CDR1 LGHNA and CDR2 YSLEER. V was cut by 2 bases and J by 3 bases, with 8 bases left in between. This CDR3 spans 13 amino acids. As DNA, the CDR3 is TGCGCCAGCAGCCAATCGACGGGCTACGAGCAGTACTTC. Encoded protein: CASSQSTGYEQYF.

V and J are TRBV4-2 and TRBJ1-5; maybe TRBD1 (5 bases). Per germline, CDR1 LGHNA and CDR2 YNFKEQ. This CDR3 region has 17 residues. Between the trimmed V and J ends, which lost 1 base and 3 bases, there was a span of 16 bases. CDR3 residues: CASSQAILPGDNQPQHF. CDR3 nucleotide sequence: TGTGCCAGCAGCCAAGCCATCCTCCCGGGGGACAATCAGCCCCAGCATTTT.

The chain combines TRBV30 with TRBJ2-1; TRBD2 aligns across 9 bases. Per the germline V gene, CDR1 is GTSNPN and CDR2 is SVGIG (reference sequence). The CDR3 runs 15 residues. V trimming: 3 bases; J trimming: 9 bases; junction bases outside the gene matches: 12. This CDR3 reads CAWRGPTRGGSEQFF. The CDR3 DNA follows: TGTGCCTGGAGGGGACCTACGCGGGGGGGCAGTGAGCAGTTCTTC. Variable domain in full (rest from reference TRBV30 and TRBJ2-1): SQTIHQWPATLVQPVGSPLSLECTVEGTSNPNLYWYRQAAGRGLQLLFYSVGIGQISSEVPQNLSASRPQDRQFILSSKKLLLSDSGFYLCAWRGPTRGGSEQFFGPGTRLTVL.

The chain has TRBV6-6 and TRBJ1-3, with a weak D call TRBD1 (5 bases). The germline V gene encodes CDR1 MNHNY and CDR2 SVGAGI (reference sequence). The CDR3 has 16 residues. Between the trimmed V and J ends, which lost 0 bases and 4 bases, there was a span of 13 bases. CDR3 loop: CASSYSKGVVGNTIYF. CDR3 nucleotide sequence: TGTGCCAGCAGTTACTCGAAAGGGGTGGTAGGAAACACCATATATTTT.

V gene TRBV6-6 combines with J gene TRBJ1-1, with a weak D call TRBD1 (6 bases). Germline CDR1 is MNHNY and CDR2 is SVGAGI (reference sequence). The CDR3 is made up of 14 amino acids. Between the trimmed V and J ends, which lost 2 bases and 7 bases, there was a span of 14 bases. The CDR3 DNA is TGTGCCAGCAGTTACGGGGGGGGCGACCTTGAAGCTTTCTTT. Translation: CASSYGGGDLEAFF.

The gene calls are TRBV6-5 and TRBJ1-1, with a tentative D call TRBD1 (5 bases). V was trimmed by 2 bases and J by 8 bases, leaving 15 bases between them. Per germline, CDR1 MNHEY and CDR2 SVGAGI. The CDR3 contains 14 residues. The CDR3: CASSYPRRGGEAFF. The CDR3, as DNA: TGTGCCAGCAGTTACCCCCGTAGGGGCGGGGAAGCTTTCTTT.

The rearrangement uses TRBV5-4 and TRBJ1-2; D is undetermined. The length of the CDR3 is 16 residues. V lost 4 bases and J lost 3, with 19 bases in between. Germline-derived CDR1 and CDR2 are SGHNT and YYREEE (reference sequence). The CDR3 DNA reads TGTGCCAGCAGCACGTTACCGGACGGGAGCGACTATGGCTACACCTTC. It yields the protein CASSTLPDGSDYGYTF.

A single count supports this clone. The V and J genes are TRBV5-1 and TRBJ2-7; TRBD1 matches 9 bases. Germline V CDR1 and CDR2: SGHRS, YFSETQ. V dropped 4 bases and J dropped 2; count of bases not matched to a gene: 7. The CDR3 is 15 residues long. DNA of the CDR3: TGCGCCAGCAGCCCGTGGACAGGGGATCCCTACGAGCAGTACTTC. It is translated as CASSPWTGDPYEQYF.

In nucleotides, the CDR3 is TGTGCCAGCAGTTCCAGCGGGGGGCCTGGAAACACCATATATTTT. It specifies CASSSSGGPGNTIYF. The V gene is TRBV6-6, the J gene TRBJ1-3; tentative D call: TRBD1 (6 bases). Germline CDR1 reads MNHNY; CDR2 reads SVGAGI (reference sequence). V was pared by 4 bases and J by 2 bases, with 12 bases between. The CDR3 runs 15 residues.

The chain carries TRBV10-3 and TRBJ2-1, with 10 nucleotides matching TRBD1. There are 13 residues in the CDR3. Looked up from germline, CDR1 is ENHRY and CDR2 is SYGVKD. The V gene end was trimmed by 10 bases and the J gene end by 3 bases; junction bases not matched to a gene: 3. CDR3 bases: TGTGCCACTCGGACAGGGGGCTACAATGAGCAGTTCTTC. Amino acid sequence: CATRTGGYNEQFF.

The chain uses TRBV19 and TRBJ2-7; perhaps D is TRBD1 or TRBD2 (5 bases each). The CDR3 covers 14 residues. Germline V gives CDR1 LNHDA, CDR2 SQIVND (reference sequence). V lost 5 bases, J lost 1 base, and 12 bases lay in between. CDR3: CASSPQWGSYEQYF. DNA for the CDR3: TGTGCCAGTAGTCCTCAGTGGGGGTCCTACGAGCAGTACTTC.

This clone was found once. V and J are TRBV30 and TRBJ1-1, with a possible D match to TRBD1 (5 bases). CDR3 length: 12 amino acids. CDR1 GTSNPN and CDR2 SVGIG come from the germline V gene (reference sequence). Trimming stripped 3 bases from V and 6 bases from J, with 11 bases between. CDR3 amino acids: CAWRLGGSEAFF. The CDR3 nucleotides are TGTGCCTGGAGACTCGGGGGTTCTGAAGCTTTCTTT.

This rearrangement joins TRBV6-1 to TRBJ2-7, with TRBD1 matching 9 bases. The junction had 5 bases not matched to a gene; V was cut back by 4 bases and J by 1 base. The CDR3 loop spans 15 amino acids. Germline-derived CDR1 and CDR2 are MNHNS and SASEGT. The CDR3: CASSGQGGMSYEQYF. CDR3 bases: TGTGCCAGCAGTGGACAGGGGGGAATGTCCTACGAGCAGTACTTC.

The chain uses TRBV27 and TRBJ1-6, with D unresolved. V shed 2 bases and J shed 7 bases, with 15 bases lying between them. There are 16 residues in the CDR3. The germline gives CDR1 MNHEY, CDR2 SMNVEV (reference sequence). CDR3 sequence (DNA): TGTGCCAGCAGTTTACTAGCCCCCGGACTAAATTCACCCCTCCACTTT. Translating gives CASSLLAPGLNSPLHF.

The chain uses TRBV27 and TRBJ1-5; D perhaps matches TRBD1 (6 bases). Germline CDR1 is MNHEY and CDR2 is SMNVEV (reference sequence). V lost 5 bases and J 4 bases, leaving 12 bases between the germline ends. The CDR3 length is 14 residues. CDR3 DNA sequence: TGTGCCAGCAGTCAACGACAGGAAAATCAGCCCCAGCATTTT. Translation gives CASSQRQENQPQHF.

CDR3 sequence reads: CASRPYRGQDNEKLFF. DNA of the CDR3: TGTGCCAGCAGACCATACAGGGGCCAAGATAATGAAAAACTGTTTTTT. The rearrangement uses TRBV7-9 and TRBJ1-4, with 7 nucleotides matching TRBD1. V shed 6 bases, J shed 4 bases, and the junction held 11 bases outside the gene matches. The CDR3 has 16 residues. Germline CDR1 and CDR2: SEHNR and FQNEAQ (reference sequence).